This is a list of T cell receptor beta chains from one sample in a study of T cell changes during pregnancy in multiple sclerosis. TCRdb's table, derived via immunoSEQ multiplex PCR, lists solely in-frame clones and lacks some. The table shows roughly 61,000 clones, with around nine tenths occurring only once. The specimen comprised peripheral blood, sampled in the first trimester of pregnancy. Source of these receptors: a female donor in good health, enrolled as a control in a pregnancy study. The CDR3 runs from the conserved cysteine through the conserved F or W. D genes are given only for firm matches. Rows may omit the clone size; those that give it use once, few, many or a size class.

v_gene: TRBV6-1; j_gene: TRBJ1-3; abundance: -; d_gene: -; CDR3nt: TGTGCCAGCAGTGAAGTAGTCGAGGGCCTGGAGGACACCATATATTTT; CDR3aa: CASSEVVEGLEDTIYF
v_gene: TRBV29-1; j_gene: TRBJ2-5; abundance: -; d_gene: -; CDR3nt: TGCAGCGTTTATACTGGTCAAGAGACCCAGTACTTC; CDR3aa: CSVYTGQETQYF
v_gene: TRBV2; j_gene: TRBJ1-1; abundance: few; d_gene: TRBD1; CDR3nt: TGTGCCAGCAGCCAGGGGGAGGACACTGAAGCTTTCTTT; CDR3aa: CASSQGEDTEAFF
v_gene: TRBV6-4; j_gene: TRBJ2-2; abundance: -; d_gene: TRBD2; CDR3nt: TGTGCCAGCAGTGACTCCCCTGGGCTAGCGGGGGTCGGGGAGCTGTTTTTT; CDR3aa: CASSDSPGLAGVGELFF
v_gene: TRBV15; j_gene: TRBJ1-3; abundance: -; d_gene: -; CDR3nt: TGTGCCACCAGCAGGGGACTTGAGGGAAACACCATATATTTT; CDR3aa: CATSRGLEGNTIYF
v_gene: TRBV19; j_gene: TRBJ2-7; abundance: -; d_gene: TRBD1; CDR3nt: TGTGCCAGTAGCCCGCGGGGACAGGGCTACGAGCAGTACTTC; CDR3aa: CASSPRGQGYEQYF
v_gene: TRBV6-1; j_gene: TRBJ1-2; abundance: -; d_gene: TRBD1; CDR3nt: TGTGCCAGCAGTGATGGGACAGTCTATGGCTACACCTTC; CDR3aa: CASSDGTVYGYTF
v_gene: TRBV9; j_gene: TRBJ1-1; abundance: -; d_gene: TRBD1; CDR3nt: TGTGCCAGCAGCGTAAGTTACAGGGGATTAACTGAAGCTTTCTTT; CDR3aa: CASSVSYRGLTEAFF
v_gene: TRBV9; j_gene: TRBJ2-7; abundance: -; d_gene: -; CDR3nt: TGTGCCAGCAGCCCCTCCGGGACTGAATATATCCGTCTCTACGAGCAGTACTTC; CDR3aa: CASSPSGTEYIRLYEQYF
v_gene: TRBV28; j_gene: TRBJ2-5; abundance: -; d_gene: TRBD1; CDR3nt: TGTGCCAGCAGGAGGACAGGGAGGGAGACCCAGTACTTC; CDR3aa: CASRRTGRETQYF
v_gene: TRBV28; j_gene: TRBJ2-1; abundance: -; d_gene: TRBD2; CDR3nt: TGTGCCAGCAGTCCCCCTAGCGGGGTTGGAGGAAATGAGCAGTTCTTC; CDR3aa: CASSPPSGVGGNEQFF
v_gene: TRBV5-6; j_gene: TRBJ2-2; abundance: once; d_gene: -; CDR3nt: TGTGCCAGCAGCTTTGTCCGGGGGACCTACACCGGGGAGCTGTTTTTT; CDR3aa: CASSFVRGTYTGELFF
v_gene: TRBV2; j_gene: TRBJ2-5; abundance: -; d_gene: -; CDR3nt: TGTGCCAGTAATACATATGGGGCTCCCGGATTTCAAGAGACCCAGTACTTC; CDR3aa: CASNTYGAPGFQETQYF
v_gene: TRBV19; j_gene: TRBJ2-7; abundance: -; d_gene: TRBD2; CDR3nt: TGTGCCAGTAGTCTCCGCCCGGGACTATTTTCCTACGAGCAGTACTTC; CDR3aa: CASSLRPGLFSYEQYF
v_gene: TRBV27; j_gene: TRBJ1-1; abundance: -; d_gene: -; CDR3nt: TGTGCCAGCAGTTTCGGGATGAACACTGAAGCTTTCTTT; CDR3aa: CASSFGMNTEAFF
v_gene: TRBV27; j_gene: TRBJ1-4; abundance: -; d_gene: TRBD1; CDR3nt: TGTGCCAGCAGTTTACGGACAGGGGAAGATGAAAAACTGTTTTTT; CDR3aa: CASSLRTGEDEKLFF
v_gene: TRBV18; j_gene: TRBJ1-1; abundance: -; d_gene: -; CDR3nt: TGTGCCAGCTCACCACCGAAGGGGGTCGGCACTGAAGCTTTCTTT; CDR3aa: CASSPPKGVGTEAFF
v_gene: TRBV19; j_gene: TRBJ1-6; abundance: once; d_gene: TRBD1; CDR3nt: TGTGCCAGTAGTATGGGACAGGGGAATTCACCCCTCCACTTT; CDR3aa: CASSMGQGNSPLHF
v_gene: TRBV10-3; j_gene: TRBJ2-7; abundance: -; d_gene: TRBD2; CDR3nt: TGTGCCACAGGACCGGGACTACCGTCCTACGAGCAGTACTTC; CDR3aa: CATGPGLPSYEQYF
v_gene: TRBV9; j_gene: TRBJ2-1; abundance: once; d_gene: TRBD2; CDR3nt: TGTGCCAGCAGCCCCTCCTCTTTTGGGACTAACAATGAGCAGTTCTTC; CDR3aa: CASSPSSFGTNNEQFF
v_gene: TRBV7-2; j_gene: TRBJ2-7; abundance: -; d_gene: TRBD2; CDR3nt: TGTGCCAGCAGCTTAGTGGCTAGCGGGGCCTCCTACGAGCAGTACTTC; CDR3aa: CASSLVASGASYEQYF
v_gene: TRBV2; j_gene: TRBJ2-1; abundance: -; d_gene: TRBD2; CDR3nt: TGTGCCAGCAGTGAGTGGGTAGCGGGGGGGGATGAGCAGTTCTTC; CDR3aa: CASSEWVAGGDEQFF
v_gene: TRBV9; j_gene: TRBJ2-2; abundance: -; d_gene: TRBD2; CDR3nt: TGTGCCAGCAGCGGCTCCGGGACTAGCTCCACCGAGGAGCTGTTTTTT; CDR3aa: CASSGSGTSSTEELFF
v_gene: TRBV5-4; j_gene: TRBJ2-5; abundance: -; d_gene: -; CDR3nt: TGTGCCAGCAGCTTGTCTCCGCTAGAACGGGAGACCCAGTACTTC; CDR3aa: CASSLSPLERETQYF
v_gene: TRBV15; j_gene: TRBJ1-5; abundance: -; d_gene: -; CDR3nt: TGTGCCACCAGCAGAGATAGGGCAGGGAATCAGCCCCAGCATTTT; CDR3aa: CATSRDRAGNQPQHF
v_gene: TRBV5-1; j_gene: TRBJ2-7; abundance: few; d_gene: -; CDR3nt: TGCGCCAGCAGCTTGGCCCCATCAAACTACGAGCAGTACTTC; CDR3aa: CASSLAPSNYEQYF
v_gene: TRBV27; j_gene: TRBJ2-1; abundance: -; d_gene: TRBD2; CDR3nt: TGTGCCAGCAGTTTACCGGCTAGCGGGAGGAATGAGCAGTTCTTC; CDR3aa: CASSLPASGRNEQFF
v_gene: TRBV7-8; j_gene: TRBJ2-7; abundance: -; d_gene: -; CDR3nt: TGTGCCAGCACCCCACTAGTCTCATTCTACGAGCAGTACTTC; CDR3aa: CASTPLVSFYEQYF
v_gene: TRBV29-1; j_gene: TRBJ2-7; abundance: -; d_gene: TRBD2; CDR3nt: TGCAGCGTTGAACTCGGCGGGGGGGGCTACGAGCAGTACTTC; CDR3aa: CSVELGGGGYEQYF
v_gene: TRBV2; j_gene: TRBJ2-1; abundance: -; d_gene: TRBD2; CDR3nt: TGTGCCAGCAATCCAGGGACTAGCAACTACAATGAGCAGTTCTTC; CDR3aa: CASNPGTSNYNEQFF
v_gene: TRBV19; j_gene: TRBJ2-2; abundance: -; d_gene: TRBD2; CDR3nt: TGTGCCAGTAGTTGGACTGGAGCGGGGACGGGCACCGGGGAGCTGTTTTTT; CDR3aa: CASSWTGAGTGTGELFF
v_gene: TRBV6-5; j_gene: TRBJ2-7; abundance: once; d_gene: TRBD2; CDR3nt: TGTGCCAGCAGTCTGACTAGCGGGGAGACCTACGAGCAGTACTTC; CDR3aa: CASSLTSGETYEQYF
v_gene: TRBV15; j_gene: TRBJ1-5; abundance: -; d_gene: TRBD1; CDR3nt: TGTGCCACCAGCAGAGGAGGGGGCGGTCAGCCCCAGCATTTT; CDR3aa: CATSRGGGGQPQHF
v_gene: TRBV18; j_gene: TRBJ1-2; abundance: -; d_gene: -; CDR3nt: TGTGCCAGCTCAAACGTCCGGGGCGGGGACTACACCTTC; CDR3aa: CASSNVRGGDYTF
v_gene: TRBV4-3; j_gene: TRBJ1-1; abundance: -; d_gene: -; CDR3nt: TGCGCCAGCAGCCAAGACGGGATCGGGAACACTGAAGCTTTCTTT; CDR3aa: CASSQDGIGNTEAFF
v_gene: TRBV6-5; j_gene: TRBJ1-3; abundance: -; d_gene: -; CDR3nt: TGTGCCAGCAGCGCACAGTACTCTGGAAACACCATATATTTT; CDR3aa: CASSAQYSGNTIYF
v_gene: TRBV28; j_gene: TRBJ2-7; abundance: few; d_gene: -; CDR3nt: TGTGCCAGCAGGAGGGATTTCTCCTACGAGCAGTACTTC; CDR3aa: CASRRDFSYEQYF
v_gene: TRBV6-5; j_gene: TRBJ1-3; abundance: -; d_gene: TRBD1; CDR3nt: TGTGCCAGCAGGGGCGGGACAGGAGGCACCATATATTTT; CDR3aa: CASRGGTGGTIYF
v_gene: TRBV2; j_gene: TRBJ1-2; abundance: -; d_gene: TRBD1; CDR3nt: TGTGCCAGCAGCCCCGGGACAGGGGGCGGGTATGGCTACACCTTC; CDR3aa: CASSPGTGGGYGYTF
v_gene: TRBV10-3; j_gene: TRBJ1-2; abundance: -; d_gene: TRBD1; CDR3nt: TGTGCCAGCAGAGCCCGGGACAGGGATGGCTACACCTTC; CDR3aa: CASRARDRDGYTF
v_gene: TRBV7-2; j_gene: TRBJ1-1; abundance: -; d_gene: TRBD1; CDR3nt: TGTGCCAGCAGCTGGACAGGGGGCAACACTGAAGCTTTCTTT; CDR3aa: CASSWTGGNTEAFF
v_gene: TRBV4-2; j_gene: TRBJ1-2; abundance: -; d_gene: -; CDR3nt: TGTGCCAGCAGCCAAGGGGGCCCTATACTTAACTATGGCTACACCTTC; CDR3aa: CASSQGGPILNYGYTF
v_gene: TRBV5-5; j_gene: TRBJ2-1; abundance: once; d_gene: TRBD2; CDR3nt: TGTGCCAGCAGCTCTCTAGCGGGAGGAGCTGAGCAGTTCTTC; CDR3aa: CASSSLAGGAEQFF
v_gene: TRBV12-5; j_gene: TRBJ2-3; abundance: -; d_gene: -; CDR3nt: TGTGCTAGTGGCCAGTTGGTCCGCACAGATACGCAGTATTTT; CDR3aa: CASGQLVRTDTQYF
v_gene: TRBV10-2; j_gene: TRBJ2-2; abundance: -; d_gene: -; CDR3nt: TGCGCCAGCAGTGCGAGGGACACCGGGGAGCTGTTTTTT; CDR3aa: CASSARDTGELFF
v_gene: TRBV29-1; j_gene: TRBJ1-5; abundance: -; d_gene: -; CDR3nt: TGCAGCGTGGGGGACTCATACCCCAATCAGCCCCAGCATTTT; CDR3aa: CSVGDSYPNQPQHF
v_gene: TRBV7-2; j_gene: TRBJ1-1; abundance: -; d_gene: -; CDR3nt: TGTGCCAGCAGCTCAGGGTGGTCCACTGAAGCTTTCTTT; CDR3aa: CASSSGWSTEAFF
v_gene: TRBV18; j_gene: TRBJ1-1; abundance: -; d_gene: TRBD1; CDR3nt: TGTGCCAGCTCCGGACAGGGAGGAACTGAAGCTTTCTTT; CDR3aa: CASSGQGGTEAFF
v_gene: TRBV5-6; j_gene: TRBJ2-7; abundance: -; d_gene: -; CDR3nt: TGTGCCAGCAGCTTGTCCCACTACGAGCAGTACTTC; CDR3aa: CASSLSHYEQYF
v_gene: TRBV6-5; j_gene: TRBJ2-4; abundance: -; d_gene: -; CDR3nt: TGTGCCAGCAGTTACGGAGGCATTCAGTACTTC; CDR3aa: CASSYGGIQYF
v_gene: TRBV5-3; j_gene: TRBJ2-2; abundance: -; d_gene: -; CDR3nt: TGTGCCAGAAGCTTCGGGGGAGTCGGGGAGCTGTTTTTT; CDR3aa: CARSFGGVGELFF